Listed below are T cell receptor beta chains from one sample, sequenced in a study of shared clonotypes between healthy human individuals. Only in-frame clones appear in the TCRdb table, and some are missing; sequencing was by immunoSEQ multiplex PCR. The sample includes some 1,100,000 clones, approximately 78% seen only once; the top ten take about 0.52%. The specimen sequenced was memory CD4+ T cells from PBMCs. The source of these receptors is a man younger than 30 in good health. Some clones in this sample may be carry-over from other donors' samples. Both conserved end residues are part of each CDR3. Fields, in order: D gene, clone size, V gene, J gene, CDR3 protein, CDR3 DNA. A D gene is named only where the DNA matches it firmly. Some rows have no size entry. The others give once, few or many, or a class for an expanded clone.

.	.	TRBV25-1	TRBJ2-3	CASSAPDDAQYF	TGTGCCAGCAGCGCCCCCGATGATGCGCAGTATTTT
.	.	TRBV5-3	TRBJ1-4	CARSLEVYPTATNEKLFF	TGTGCCAGAAGCTTGGAAGTCTACCCGACAGCAACTAATGAAAAACTGTTTTTT
.	.	TRBV7-6	TRBJ1-3	CASSLALGATGNTIYF	TGTGCCAGCAGCTTAGCGCTGGGGGCCACTGGAAACACCATATATTTT
.	.	TRBV5-4	TRBJ2-7	CASRAQGGKYEQYF	TGTGCCAGCAGAGCGCAGGGGGGGAAATACGAGCAGTACTTC
.	.	TRBV5-1	TRBJ1-1	CASSLLGSQTEAFF	TGCGCCAGCAGCTTGCTAGGCAGTCAGACTGAAGCTTTCTTT
TRBD2	.	TRBV10-1	TRBJ2-7	CASKVGLAEGYEQYF	TGCGCCAGCAAGGTTGGTCTAGCGGAAGGCTACGAGCAGTACTTC
.	.	TRBV25-1	TRBJ2-7	CASSENLRDPRVGYEQYF	TGTGCCAGCAGTGAGAATTTAAGGGATCCCAGGGTTGGCTACGAGCAGTACTTC
TRBD1	.	TRBV9	TRBJ2-3	CASSVIGQGGTDTQYF	TGTGCCAGCAGCGTAATTGGACAGGGAGGCACAGATACGCAGTATTTT
.	.	TRBV2	TRBJ2-7	CASIGLGEQYF	TGTGCCAGCATCGGGTTGGGCGAGCAGTACTTC
.	many	TRBV27	TRBJ1-6	CASAPQPNSPLHF	TGTGCCAGCGCCCCCCAGCCTAATTCACCCCTCCACTTT
.	.	TRBV7-2	TRBJ2-7	CASSSEYEQYF	TGTGCCAGCAGCTCCGAGTACGAGCAGTACTTC
.	.	TRBV5-6	TRBJ2-7	CASSSRDALAGEQYF	TGTGCCAGCAGCTCACGGGACGCTTTGGCGGGTGAGCAGTACTTC
TRBD2	.	TRBV29-1	TRBJ2-5	CSVQAGQETQYF	TGCAGCGTTCAAGCGGGGCAAGAGACCCAGTACTTC
TRBD2	.	TRBV9	TRBJ2-2	CASSVGLAGASNTGELFF	TGTGCCAGCAGCGTGGGGCTAGCGGGAGCCTCGAACACCGGGGAGCTGTTTTTT
.	.	TRBV30	TRBJ1-4	CAWSVSGTLVGLFF	TGTGCCTGGAGTGTTAGTGGGACCCTTGTCGGACTGTTTTTT
.	.	TRBV7-2	TRBJ2-1	CASSPPRITQSVEQFF	TGTGCCAGCAGCCCGCCTAGGATCACCCAATCCGTTGAGCAGTTCTTC
.	.	TRBV6-1	TRBJ2-3	CASSEWGLSTDTQYF	TGTGCCAGCAGTGAATGGGGGCTCAGCACAGATACGCAGTATTTT
.	.	TRBV2	TRBJ1-2	CASSESSGLVGYTF	TGTGCCAGCAGTGAATCGTCCGGCCTTGTTGGCTACACCTTC
TRBD1	.	TRBV5-1	TRBJ2-5	CASSLGQGKETQYF	TGCGCCAGCAGCTTGGGACAGGGAAAGGAGACCCAGTACTTC
.	once	TRBV4-1	TRBJ2-1	CASSHRVGGSGNEQFF	TGCGCCAGCAGCCATCGGGTAGGGGGGAGTGGCAATGAGCAGTTCTTC
TRBD1	.	TRBV28	TRBJ1-2	CASSQGQGGGYTF	TGTGCCAGCAGTCAAGGACAGGGCGGTGGCTACACCTTC
TRBD2	once	TRBV28	TRBJ2-7	CASSLPGGGLTSYEQYF	TGTGCCAGCAGTTTGCCCGGGGGGGGACTAACCTCCTACGAGCAGTACTTC
TRBD1	.	TRBV10-1	TRBJ2-3	CASRAGTGGQDTQYF	TGCGCCAGCAGAGCCGGGACAGGTGGACAAGATACGCAGTATTTT
TRBD2	.	TRBV6-1	TRBJ2-7	CASSESGISYEQYF	TGTGCCAGCAGTGAAAGCGGGATCTCCTACGAGCAGTACTTC
.	once	TRBV14	TRBJ2-7	CASSQGLGRSYEQYF	TGTGCCAGCAGCCAAGGATTGGGGCGTAGCTACGAGCAGTACTTC
.	.	TRBV6-5	TRBJ2-6	CASTPNSGANVLTF	TGTGCCAGCACCCCGAATTCTGGGGCCAACGTCCTGACTTTC
.	.	TRBV30	TRBJ2-5	CAWSVSGRRQETQYF	TGTGCCTGGAGTGTCTCCGGGAGAAGACAAGAGACCCAGTACTTC
TRBD2	.	TRBV18	TRBJ2-3	CASSHGTSGRRSADTQYF	TGTGCCAGCTCTCACGGGACTAGCGGGAGGAGGTCAGCAGATACGCAGTATTTT
TRBD2	few	TRBV4-2	TRBJ2-7	CASSQGRLAGGPLDEQYF	TGTGCCAGCAGCCAAGGGCGGCTAGCGGGAGGGCCTCTGGACGAGCAGTACTTC
.	.	TRBV10-1	TRBJ1-5	CASSPGGNQPQHF	TGCGCCAGCAGTCCCGGGGGAAATCAGCCCCAGCATTTT
.	.	TRBV5-4	TRBJ1-6	CASSPSLIGSPLHF	TGTGCCAGCAGCCCTAGCCTCATTGGTTCACCCCTCCACTTT
.	.	TRBV11-2	TRBJ2-7	CASSFGSHSYEQYF	TGTGCCAGCAGCTTTGGCTCTCACAGCTACGAGCAGTACTTC
.	few	TRBV6-1	TRBJ2-7	CASSEAPGTRSYEQYF	TGTGCCAGCAGTGAAGCCCCAGGGACTCGCTCCTACGAGCAGTACTTC
.	.	TRBV7-2	TRBJ2-1	CASSLGGASYNEQFF	TGTGCCAGCAGCTTAGGCGGAGCCAGCTACAATGAGCAGTTCTTC
.	.	TRBV5-6	TRBJ1-2	CASSSTGNYGYTF	TGTGCCAGCAGCTCGACAGGAAACTATGGCTACACCTTC
.	.	TRBV7-2	TRBJ1-1	CASSSTLNTGAFF	TGTGCCAGCAGCTCCACCCTAAACACCGGAGCTTTCTTT
.	.	TRBV15	TRBJ1-1	CATSRERATAFNTEAFF	TGTGCCACCAGCAGAGAGAGGGCGACAGCCTTCAACACTGAAGCTTTCTTT
TRBD1	.	TRBV9	TRBJ2-7	CASSVGPGQGSYEQYF	TGTGCCAGCAGCGTCGGCCCGGGACAGGGTTCCTACGAGCAGTACTTC
TRBD1	.	TRBV7-9	TRBJ1-6	CASSSTGGGSPLHF	TGTGCCAGCAGCTCGACAGGGGGCGGTTCACCCCTCCACTTT